A single TCR beta chain is shown here with its context. The antigen remains unidentified. Germline CDR1 and CDR2: GTSNPN and SVGIG (reference sequence). This CDR3 is 13 amino acids long. V was pared by 3 bases and J by 9 bases, with 12 bases between. The sample belongs to a study of cytomegalovirus exposure and HLA in healthy donors. Overall study results and limits: Cytomegalovirus-associated TCR beta chains were listed, numbering 150 to 200.

As for the donors, each was a healthy bone marrow donor. A multiplex PCR was run with 60 Vbeta primers and 13 Jbeta primers. Clones were sequenced by immunoSEQ multiplex PCR, and TCRdb holds only the in-frame ones, with some missing. Across 80,000 or so clones, the top ten clones capture approximately 1.1% of the sample. This chain joins TRBV30 and TRBJ1-6; possible D gene TRBD1, 6 bases. The sequenced sample was PBMCs. This TCR was sampled from a woman aged 25 to 45 in good health and CMV-seronegative. CDR3 coding DNA: TGTGCCTGGAGGTCGGACAGAACTTCACCCCTCCACTTT. The encoded protein is CAWRSDRTSPLHF.